In its sample, the clone carrying this TCR beta chain was seen once. The data originate from a study of T cells in Graves' hyperthyroidism and ophthalmopathy. V was trimmed by 6 bases and J by 2 bases, leaving 16 bases between them. Germline V CDR1 and CDR2: MNHEY, SVGEGT. This CDR3 spans 15 amino acids. RNA transcripts yielded amplified TCR beta CDR3 regions. Researchers ran a first-round RT-PCR on the TCR CDR3 using the HTBI primer set. TCRdb redid the calling of the multiplex PCR reads with MiXCR, one entry per CDR3 protein. The sample lists approximately 400,000 distinct CDR3 sequences, 15% occurring once. PBMCs came from about 10 ml fresh peripheral blood.

The chain joins TRBV6-2 or TRBV6-3 to TRBJ1-2; D perhaps matches TRBD1 (6 bases). The receptor was derived from a woman aged 25 to 39 with Graves' hyperthyroidism. The source material was blood. CDR3 bases: TGTGCCAGCAGCCAACCCGGGACACCAAACTATGGCTACACCTTC. Protein: CASSQPGTPNYGYTF.